Sequencing of this TCR beta chain was carried out in a study of T cell repertoires in cytomegalovirus infection. As for the study in general: CMV epitopes in the study were HLA-C-restricted (recently identified) and HLA-B-restricted (well studied). CMV infection together with matching HLA type was indicated by public TCR beta signatures. Whole-study findings and limits: People with CMV and the relevant HLA were identified by cumulative public TCR beta family frequency. Dominating the ex vivo response were HLA-C-restricted CMV-specific TCR beta clonotypes.

TCRdb reprocessed the reads with MiXCR, giving one entry per CDR3 protein. The top ten clones hold less than 15% of a sample with roughly 350,000 distinct CDR3 sequences, roughly a third of them seen once. This clonotype was seen more than once but under ten times. Antigen: not known. CDR1 is MNHEY and CDR2 is SMNVEV in the germline V gene (reference sequence). V lost 5 bases, J lost 14 bases, and 22 bases lay in between. This CDR3 has 15 amino acids. The chain has TRBV27 and TRBJ1-6; unclear D gene. This clonotype was obtained from a human donor in good health (CMV status not recorded). Some clones in this sample may be carry-over from other donors' samples. The starting material was cultured PBMCs, obtained from culture after CMV antigen stimulation. The CDR3 region is CASSPLMTAGFTLHF. The DNA for the CDR3 is TGTGCCAGCAGTCCTCTCATGACGGCGGGTTTCACCCTCCACTTT.